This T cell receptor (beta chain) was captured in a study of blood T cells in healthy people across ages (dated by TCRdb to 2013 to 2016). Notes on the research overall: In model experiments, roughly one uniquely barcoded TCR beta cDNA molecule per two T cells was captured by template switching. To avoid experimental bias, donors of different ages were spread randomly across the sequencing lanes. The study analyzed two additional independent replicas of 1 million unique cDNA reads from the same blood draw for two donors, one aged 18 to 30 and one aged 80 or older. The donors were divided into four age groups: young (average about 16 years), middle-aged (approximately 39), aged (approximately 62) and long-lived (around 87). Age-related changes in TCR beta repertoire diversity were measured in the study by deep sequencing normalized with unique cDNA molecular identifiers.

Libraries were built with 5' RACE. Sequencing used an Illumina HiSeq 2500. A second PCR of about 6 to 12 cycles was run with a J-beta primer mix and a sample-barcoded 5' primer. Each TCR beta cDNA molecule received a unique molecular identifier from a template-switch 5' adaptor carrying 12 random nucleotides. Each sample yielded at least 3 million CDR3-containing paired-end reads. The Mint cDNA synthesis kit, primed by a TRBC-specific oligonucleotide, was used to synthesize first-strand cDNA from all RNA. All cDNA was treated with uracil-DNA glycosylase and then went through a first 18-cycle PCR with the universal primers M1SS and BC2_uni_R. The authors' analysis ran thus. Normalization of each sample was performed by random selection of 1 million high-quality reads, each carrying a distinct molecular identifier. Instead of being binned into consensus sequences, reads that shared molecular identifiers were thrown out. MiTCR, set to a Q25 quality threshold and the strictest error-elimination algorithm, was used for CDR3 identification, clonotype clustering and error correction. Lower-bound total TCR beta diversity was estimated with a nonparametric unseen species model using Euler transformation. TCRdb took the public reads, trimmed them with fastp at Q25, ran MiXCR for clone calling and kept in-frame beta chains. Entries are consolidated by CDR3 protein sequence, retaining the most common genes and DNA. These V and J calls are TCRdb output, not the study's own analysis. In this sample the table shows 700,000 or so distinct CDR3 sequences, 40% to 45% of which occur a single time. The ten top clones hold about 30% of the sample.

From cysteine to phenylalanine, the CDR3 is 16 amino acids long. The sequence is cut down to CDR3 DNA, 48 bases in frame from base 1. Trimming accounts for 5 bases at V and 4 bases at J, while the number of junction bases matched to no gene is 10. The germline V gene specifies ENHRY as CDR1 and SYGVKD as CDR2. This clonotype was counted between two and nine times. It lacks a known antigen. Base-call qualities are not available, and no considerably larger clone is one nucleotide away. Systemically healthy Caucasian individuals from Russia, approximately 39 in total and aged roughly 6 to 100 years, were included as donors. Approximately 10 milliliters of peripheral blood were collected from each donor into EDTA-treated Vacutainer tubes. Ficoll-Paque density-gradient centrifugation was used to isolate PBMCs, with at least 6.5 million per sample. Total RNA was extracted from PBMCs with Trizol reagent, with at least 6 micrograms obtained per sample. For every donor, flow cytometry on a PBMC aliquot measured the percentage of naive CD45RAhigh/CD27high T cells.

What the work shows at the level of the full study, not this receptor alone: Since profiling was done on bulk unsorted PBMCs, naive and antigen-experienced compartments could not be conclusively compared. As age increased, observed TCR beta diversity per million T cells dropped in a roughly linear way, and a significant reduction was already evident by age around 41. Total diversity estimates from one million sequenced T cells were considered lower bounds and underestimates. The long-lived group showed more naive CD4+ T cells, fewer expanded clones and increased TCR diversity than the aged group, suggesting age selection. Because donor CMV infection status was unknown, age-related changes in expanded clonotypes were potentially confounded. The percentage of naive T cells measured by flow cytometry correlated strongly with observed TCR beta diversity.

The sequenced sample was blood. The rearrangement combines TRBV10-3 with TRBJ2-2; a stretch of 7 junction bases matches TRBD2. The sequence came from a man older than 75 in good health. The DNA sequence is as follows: TGTGCCATCAGTCCCGGGTCGCGGGAGCGCACCGGGGAGCTGTTTTTT. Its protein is CAISPGSRERTGELFF.